Listed below are T cell receptor beta chains from one sample, sequenced in a study of tissue T cells after allogeneic stem cell transplantation. TCRdb's copy holds only in-frame clones and misses some; the assay was immunoSEQ multiplex PCR. The sample includes about 6,300 clones, approximately 71% of them seen just once. This material consisted of tissue from the stomach, taken at autopsy. The receptors originated from a woman between 18 and 55 years old with breast cancer. Each CDR3 is given with its conserved first and last residue. A clone size is listed for some rows: how often the clone was seen (once, few, many), or a class if it is expanded.

TRBV7-8 few CASSLAIQDLGYTF
TRBV5-1 . CASSLAQGGLNTEAFF
TRBV19 . CASRRGTGGEQPQHF
TRBV27 . CASSFRGARGYTF
TRBV19 . CASKLGGASTGELFF
TRBV9 . CASSVQWEIRNPNVNQPQHF
TRBV14 . CASSQTGQGAQVAYEQYF
TRBV6-5 . CATGRLGHNEQFF
TRBV6-1 . CASSDRRSENTIYF
TRBV5-8 . CASSWGGTDNTEAFF
TRBV19 few CASSNARDSSLRKLFF
TRBV6-5 . CASIPPSRNEQFF
TRBV5-6 . CASSQMGQGAGDEQFF
TRBV5-4 . CASSLRSRQYTGELFF
TRBV3-1/TRBV3-2 once CASSQVPNQPQHF
TRBV7-6 . CASSSTVRQGINTGELFF
TRBV7-2 medium-sized CASSFFSGNYGYTF
TRBV6-4 . CASSETGEADTQYF
TRBV5-8 . CASSLRGGSYNEQFF
TRBV28 few CASSFRRSFTDTQYF
TRBV24-1 . CATSDTGSVDEKLFF
TRBV20-1 . CSAQHQETQYF
TRBV18 once CASSDSGTGELFF
TRBV19 . CASSIRQPLRGLLKNIQYF
TRBV20-1 . CSAFSYSGYTF
TRBV7-3 . CASSSYSANEQFF
TRBV10-2 . CASRDSNYGYTF